The 4 T cell receptor beta chains reported below all come from one sample, sequenced in a study of glioma-infiltrating T cells. TCR alpha and beta CDR3 regions were amplified from RNA using iRepertoire nested multiplex PCR. TCRdb ran MiXCR on the multiplex PCR reads and lists one entry per CDR3 protein. The sample lists under 200,000 distinct CDR3 sequences, about 40% occurring once. Sequencing input: glioma tissue, nonneoplastic brain tissue, or PBMCs (not recorded which). The receptors were gathered from a human donor with low-grade glioma or glioblastoma, undergoing nonglioma brain surgery, or in good health (not recorded which).

A remark on this clonotype: An end of the junction does not agree with germline; a read error may underlie this. This chain links TRBV3-1 with TRBJ2-3; maybe TRBD2 (5 bases). Germline CDR1 LGHDT, CDR2 YNNKEL (reference sequence). The length of the CDR3 is 16 residues. CDR3 coding DNA: TGTGCCAGCAGCCAAGATGGCGGACTCCCCACATATACGCAGTATTTT. Its translation is CASSQDGGLPTYTQYF.

This clonotype was counted at least ten times. A read error may explain this, as a much larger clone is one base away. Since the CDR3 does not end with the conserved phenylalanine or tryptophan, this likely comes from a read error. The chain joins TRBV20-1 to TRBJ2-3, with D tentatively TRBD1 or TRBD2 (5 bases each). This CDR3 is 14 amino acids long. With 1 base removed from V and 2 bases from J, the gap between germline ends came to 10 bases. Germline assignment: CDR1 DFQATT and CDR2 SNEGSKA (reference sequence). CDR3: CSARGGPNTDTQYL. As DNA, the CDR3 is TGCAGTGCTAGAGGGGGACCGAACACAGATACGCAGTATCTT.

The V call is TRBV7-2, the J call TRBJ1-5; D is possibly TRBD1 or TRBD2 (5 bases each). The J call is uncertain, as TRBJ2-3 better fits the DNA end. Germline V gene lookup returns CDR1 SGHTA and CDR2 FQGNSA. The CDR3 is 16 residues long. The CDR3 coding sequence is TGTGCCAGCAGCCTAAGGGGACGGAATAGCAATCAGCCCCAGTATTTT. Residues: CASSLRGRNSNQPQYF.

This clonotype was recorded many times. The chain joins TRBV19 to TRBJ2-3, with D perhaps TRBD2 (7 bases). V lost 3 bases and J 3 bases, leaving 16 bases between the germline ends. CDR1 is LNHDA, CDR2 SQIVND, per germline (reference sequence). The CDR3 loop spans 16 amino acids. In DNA, the CDR3 is TGTGCCAGTAGTATGGGCGGGGGCGGATTAACAGATACGCAGTATTTT. This gives the protein CASSMGGGGLTDTQYF.